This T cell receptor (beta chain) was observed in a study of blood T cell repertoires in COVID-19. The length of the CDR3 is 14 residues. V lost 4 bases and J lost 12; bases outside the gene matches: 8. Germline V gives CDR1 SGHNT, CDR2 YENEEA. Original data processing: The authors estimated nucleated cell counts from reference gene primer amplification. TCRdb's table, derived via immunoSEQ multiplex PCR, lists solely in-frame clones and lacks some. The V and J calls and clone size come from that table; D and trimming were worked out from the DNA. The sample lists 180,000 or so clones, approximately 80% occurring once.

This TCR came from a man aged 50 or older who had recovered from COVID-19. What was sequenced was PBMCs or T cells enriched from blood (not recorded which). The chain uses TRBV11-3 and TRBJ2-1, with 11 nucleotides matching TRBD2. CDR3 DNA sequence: TGTGCCAGCAGCTCCACTAGCGGGAGTATTGCGCAGTTCTTC. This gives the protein CASSSTSGSIAQFF. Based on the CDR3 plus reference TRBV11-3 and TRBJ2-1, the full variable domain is EAGVVQSPRYKIIEKKQPVAFWCNPISGHNTLYWYLQNLGQGPELLIRYENEEAVDDSQLPKDRFSAERLKGVDSTLKIQPAELGDSAVYLCASSSTSGSIAQFFGPGTRLTVL.